This paragraph reports one T cell receptor beta chain. This entry belongs to a study of blood T cell repertoires in COVID-19. Study context: COVID-19 samples collected from the United States, Italy and Spain covered acute and convalescent phases. T cells, B-cell-depleted T cells, or PBMCs supplied cDNA or gDNA.

The CDR3 covers 14 residues. Per germline, CDR1 SGDLS and CDR2 YYNGEE. V dropped 3 bases and J dropped 8; count of bases not matched to a gene: 7. Per the authors' pipeline: Estimates of nucleated cell counts were drawn from the amplification of reference gene primers. The method was immunoSEQ multiplex PCR; TCRdb's version includes in-frame clones alone and lacks a portion of them. For V, J and clone size, that table is used; D and trimming come from the DNA. The data show roughly 230,000 clones, about 88% seen once. The sequence came from a woman aged 40 to 50 who had recovered from COVID-19. The V and J genes are TRBV9 and TRBJ1-4, with TRBD1 matching 7 bases. The sample was peripheral blood. In DNA, the CDR3 is TGTGCCAGCAGCGCTGTGGAACAGGGGGAAAAACTGTTTTTT. Translation gives CASSAVEQGEKLFF.